This TCR beta chain derives from a study of cytotoxic CD8 clonotypes in ibrutinib-treated CLL. Background on the study: The authors obtained response samples at a median of roughly twelve months of treatment, range 6 to 36. Findings of the study overall: Whereas clonality rose at ibrutinib response, it declined toward baseline at progression. In comparison with age-matched healthy donors, baseline clonality was higher and tracked circulating CD8+ T-cell counts. Public clonotypes, found uncommonly, either contracted or stayed stable on treatment.

Libraries were prepared by immunoSEQ multiplex PCR; TCRdb keeps only in-frame clonotypes and omits some of them. This table holds about 130,000 clones, approximately 85% found once. The germline CDR1 and CDR2 sequences are KGHSH and LQKENI. This CDR3 is 15 amino acids long. V was cut by 6 bases and J by 2 bases, with 17 bases left in between. A remark on this clone: The antigen remains unidentified.

The sequence was obtained from a human donor with chronic lymphocytic leukemia. Sequencing used PBMCs, obtained after 24 months of ibrutinib treatment. The rearrangement joins TRBV18 to TRBJ2-7; maybe TRBD2 (7 bases). The DNA of the CDR3 is TGTGCCAGCTCTCTGAGAGGGGGGGAACCCTACGAGCAGTACTTC. This encodes CASSLRGGEPYEQYF.